The 25 T cell receptor beta chains presented below share a single source sample, sequenced in a study of blood T cell repertoires in COVID-19. Generated by immunoSEQ multiplex PCR, the TCRdb table keeps only in-frame clones and is missing some. The sample contains some 190,000 clones, approximately 80% of which appear only once. Sequenced sample: peripheral blood. All receptors derive from a man between 60 and 75 years old with acute or convalescent COVID-19.

This clone was recorded a few times. V and J are TRBV7-3 and TRBJ1-2, with TRBD1 identical over 8 bases. V lost 4 bases, J lost 2 bases, and 9 bases stayed unmatched. CDR1 and CDR2 (germline): SGHTA, FQGTGA. The CDR3 sequence is 16 residues long. CDR3 DNA: TGTGCCAGCAGCTCCCAGGCAGGGGGCCTAAACTATGGCTACACCTTC. Translating gives CASSSQAGGLNYGYTF.

At least ten counts were recorded for this clone. The J gene is TRBJ2-7, the V gene TRBV6-5, with 7 bases aligning to TRBD2. The junction had 13 bases not matched to a gene; V was cut back by 3 bases and J by 5 bases. This CDR3 contains 16 residues. In germline, CDR1 is MNHEY, CDR2 SVGAGI. The CDR3 bases are TGTGCCAGCAGTTATTATTCTGGGGGGGGAGGCAACGAGCAGTACTTC. Protein product: CASSYYSGGGGNEQYF.

This clone was seen just once. This chain links TRBV11-2 with TRBJ1-1; perhaps TRBD1 as D (5 bases). V dropped 0 bases and J dropped 6 bases, with 14 bases sitting between them. In germline, CDR1 is SGHAT, CDR2 FQNNGV. The CDR3 has 15 residues. The CDR3 here is CASSLDLGGDSEAFF. CDR3 sequence (DNA): TGTGCCAGCAGCTTAGATCTCGGAGGGGACTCTGAAGCTTTCTTT. Supplemented by reference TRBV11-2 and TRBJ1-1, the full variable domain reads EAGVAQSPRYKIIEKRQSVAFWCNPISGHATLYWYQQILGQGPKLLIQFQNNGVVDDSQLPKDRFSAERLKGVDSTLKIQPAKLEDSAVYLCASSLDLGGDSEAFFGQGTRLTVV.

The rearrangement links TRBV7-3 to TRBJ2-3, with D possibly TRBD2 on 5 matching bases. This CDR3 contains 16 residues. The ends were cut back, 5 bases at V and 0 bases at J, with 15 bases in the middle. Germline V CDR1 and CDR2: SGHTA, FQGTGA. CDR3 in DNA: TGTGCCAGCAGCCCCCGGGTAGCGACTAGCACAGATACGCAGTATTTT. This sequence encodes CASSPRVATSTDTQYF. The full variable domain, with the rest looked up from reference TRBV7-3 and TRBJ2-3, is GAGVSQTPSNKVTEKGKYVELRCDPISGHTALYWYRQSLGQGPEFLIYFQGTGAADDSGLPNDRFFAVRPEGSVSTLKIQRTERGDSAVYLCASSPRVATSTDTQYFGPGTRLTVL.

This clone came up a few times. The chain carries TRBV30 and TRBJ2-4; a possible D gene is TRBD1 (5 bases). The CDR3 sequence is 18 residues long. Germline CDR1 reads GTSNPN; CDR2 reads SVGIG (reference sequence). V dropped 1 base and J dropped 0 bases, with 19 bases sitting between them. The CDR3 is CAWSAKGASRRAKNIQYF. The CDR3 coding sequence is TGTGCCTGGAGTGCCAAAGGGGCCAGCCGCCGAGCCAAAAACATTCAGTACTTC. The complete variable domain, with remaining parts taken from reference TRBV30 and TRBJ2-4, reads SQTIHQWPATLVQPVGSPLSLECTVEGTSNPNLYWYRQAAGRGLQLLFYSVGIGQISSEVPQNLSASRPQDRQFILSSKKLLLSDSGFYLCAWSAKGASRRAKNIQYFGAGTRLSVL.

This chain connects TRBV6-5 to TRBJ2-1, with D possibly being TRBD2 (5 bases). The V end lost 11 bases, the J end lost 8 bases, and 22 bases lay between the germline ends. CDR1 is MNHEY and CDR2 is SVGAGI in the germline V gene. This CDR3 has 14 amino acids. The CDR3 loop is CASGYGRMWDEQFF. The CDR3 coding sequence is TGTGCCTCGGGGTATGGCAGGATGTGGGATGAGCAGTTCTTC.

As for this clone: One end of the junction does not line up with germline, which may come from a read error. The chain joins TRBV5-1 to TRBJ2-2, with 10 bases fitting TRBD2. Germline V gives CDR1 SGHRS, CDR2 YFSETQ. The CDR3 length is 17 residues. The CDR3 DNA is TGCGCCAGCAGCTCCCTAGCGGGGGCCCGGGAGGTCGGGGAGCTGTCTTTT. This gives the protein CASSSLAGAREVGELSF.

The rearrangement joins TRBV28 to TRBJ1-2; a weak D match, TRBD1 (5 bases). V shed 3 bases and J shed 4 bases, with 12 bases lying between them. Germline CDR1 reads MDHEN; CDR2 reads SYDVKM. The CDR3 sequence is 14 residues long. This CDR3 reads CASSLSREVYGYTF. For the CDR3, the DNA is TGTGCCAGCAGTTTGTCCAGGGAGGTCTATGGCTACACCTTC.

This rearrangement joins TRBV30 to TRBJ2-3; D remains ambiguous. The V and J ends lost 5 bases and 2 bases respectively, with 14 bases between them. Germline CDR1 is GTSNPN and CDR2 is SVGIG (reference sequence). The CDR3 spans 14 residues. This CDR3 is CAWEVSANTDTQYF. As DNA, the CDR3 is TGTGCCTGGGAAGTGAGCGCTAACACAGATACGCAGTATTTT.

V and J are TRBV28 and TRBJ2-7, with 13 nucleotides matching TRBD2. V was pared by 7 bases and J by 3 bases, with 15 bases of the junction left unmatched. The V gene's germline CDR1 is MDHEN and CDR2 SYDVKM. This CDR3 has 18 residues. The CDR3 DNA reads as TGTGCCAGCACGCCGGGACTAGCGGGAATTAGGGGCTTCTACGAGCAGTACTTC. Protein sequence: CASTPGLAGIRGFYEQYF.

This clone was detected a few times. The chain is built from TRBV20-1 and TRBJ2-7; 8 nucleotides line up with TRBD2. The V and J ends lost 3 bases and 6 bases, in that order; junction bases with no gene match: 13. CDR1 DFQATT and CDR2 SNEGSKA come from the germline V gene (reference sequence). The CDR3 has 15 residues. The CDR3 protein is CSASLWGQAGGEQYF. In DNA form, the CDR3 reads TGCAGTGCTAGTCTCTGGGGGCAGGCGGGGGGCGAGCAGTACTTC.

There are a few counts of this clone. V gene TRBV11-2 combines with J gene TRBJ1-2; D gene uncertain. The V and J ends lost 1 base and 10 bases respectively, with 13 bases between them. This CDR3 is 13 amino acids long. Germline CDR1 and CDR2: SGHAT and FQNNGV. In nucleotides, the CDR3 is TGTGCCAGCAGCTTAGCTGGCGGGGTGGACTACACCTTC. Residues: CASSLAGGVDYTF.

The rearrangement joins TRBV27 to TRBJ2-7; 7 bases map to TRBD2. CDR3 length: 15 residues. V shed 5 bases and J 1 base; nucleotides not matched to a gene: 8. CDR1 and CDR2 from the germline V gene are MNHEY and SMNVEV (reference sequence). The DNA of the CDR3 is TGTGCCAGCAGTCCCATGGGAGGGTCTTCCTACGAGCAGTACTTC. Translation: CASSPMGGSSYEQYF.

This clone is a singleton in its sample. The rearrangement links TRBV4-1 to TRBJ2-3, with TRBD2 matching 8 bases. Per germline, CDR1 MGHRA and CDR2 YSYEKL. Germline trimming cut 4 bases from V and 2 bases from J; bases unmatched to any gene: 8. This CDR3 has 16 residues. The CDR3 DNA follows: TGCGCCAGCAGCCCGGGGGCTAGCGGGTACACAGATACGCAGTATTTT. It yields the protein CASSPGASGYTDTQYF.

The V gene is TRBV27, the J gene TRBJ1-3, with D hard to call. Looked up from germline, CDR1 is MNHEY and CDR2 is SMNVEV (reference sequence). V was clipped by 2 bases and J by 2 bases, with 7 bases between them. This CDR3 region has 14 residues. The CDR3 DNA sequence: TGTGCCAGCAGTTTACGGCGGGCTGGAAACACCATATATTTT. Residues: CASSLRRAGNTIYF.

This clone was counted once. For the CDR3, the DNA is TGTGCCAGCAGTGGGGGGACAGGGGGGACCTACGAGCAGTACTTC. Translated, it gives CASSGGTGGTYEQYF. This chain joins TRBV2 and TRBJ2-7; 11 bases line up with TRBD1. Germline CDR1 is SNHLY and CDR2 is FYNNEI. The CDR3 has 15 residues. The V and J ends lost 4 bases and 2 bases, in that order; junction bases with no gene match: 4.

The chain couples TRBV6-5 to TRBJ2-1; D is possibly TRBD1 (6 bases). This CDR3 comprises 16 residues. CDR1 is MNHEY, CDR2 SVGAGI, per germline. Trimming took off 0 bases at V and 8 bases at J, with 17 bases between the two ends. The DNA of the CDR3 is TGTGCCAGCAGTTACTCCGGCAGGGGCCATCTCGATGAGCAGTTCTTC. This codes for CASSYSGRGHLDEQFF.

The chain carries TRBV9 and TRBJ1-2; 9 bases match TRBD1. V was pared by 4 bases and J by 4 bases, with 8 bases of the junction left unmatched. The length of the CDR3 is 15 residues. From germline, CDR1 is SGDLS and CDR2 YYNGEE. CDR3 sequence: CASSPTGGRAYGYTF. The CDR3 DNA follows: TGTGCCAGCAGCCCAACAGGGGGCCGTGCCTATGGCTACACCTTC.

The rearrangement links TRBV4-1 to TRBJ1-4, with D perhaps TRBD1 (6 bases). The length of the CDR3 is 15 residues. Germline V lookup: CDR1 MGHRA, CDR2 YSYEKL. Deletions cut 1 base from V and 7 bases from J, with 13 bases between. This CDR3 reads CASSQVGLRGEKLFF. In DNA, the CDR3 is TGCGCCAGCAGCCAAGTGGGGCTCAGGGGTGAAAAACTGTTTTTT.

This chain uses TRBV7-3 with TRBJ2-3, with 11 bases aligning to TRBD1. The CDR3 spans 15 residues. J gave up 3 bases and V 5 bases, and 4 bases lay outside the gene matches. Germline V gene data show CDR1 as SGHTA and CDR2 as FQGTGA. The CDR3 spells CASSPDRGRTDTQYF. Written as DNA, the CDR3 is TGTGCCAGCAGCCCGGACAGGGGGCGGACAGATACGCAGTATTTT.

The chain uses TRBV6-5 and TRBJ1-5; maybe TRBD1 (5 bases). The CDR3 is made up of 15 amino acids. V lost 3 bases and J lost 7, with 16 bases in between. Germline CDR1 reads MNHEY; CDR2 reads SVGAGI. CDR3 DNA sequence: TGTGCCAGCAGTTATGATGCAGGGAGGGGACAGCCCCAGCATTTT. Encoded protein: CASSYDAGRGQPQHF.

The chain is built from TRBV19 and TRBJ1-5; D is perhaps TRBD1 (5 bases). Trimming removed 4 bases from V and 3 bases from J, with 16 bases in between. There are 16 residues in the CDR3. The germline V gene has CDR1 LNHDA and CDR2 SQIVND (reference sequence). The CDR3 reads CASSKLAGGLNQPQHF. As DNA, the CDR3 is TGTGCCAGTAGTAAACTCGCGGGGGGACTCAATCAGCCCCAGCATTTT.

V and J are TRBV18 and TRBJ2-1; D is unclear. The CDR3 runs 17 residues. The germline gives CDR1 KGHSH, CDR2 LQKENI. V lost 1 base and J 0 bases, leaving 13 bases between the germline ends. The CDR3 loop is CASSPRQSSSSYNEQFF. In nucleotides, the CDR3 is TGTGCCAGCTCACCACGGCAGTCCTCCAGCTCCTACAATGAGCAGTTCTTC.

V gene TRBV5-4 combines with J gene TRBJ2-3; D is unresolved. Trimming removed 2 bases at V and 4 bases at J, with 8 bases between. Germline V gene lookup returns CDR1 SGHNT and CDR2 YYREEE (reference sequence). This CDR3 has 13 residues. The CDR3 coding sequence is TGTGCCAGCAGCTTATCGGCGGCAGATACGCAGTATTTT. Amino acids: CASSLSAADTQYF. Supplemented by reference TRBV5-4 and TRBJ2-3, the full variable domain reads ETGVTQSPTHLIKTRGQQVTLRCSSQSGHNTVSWYQQALGQGPQFIFQYYREEENGRGNFPPRFSGLQFPNYSSELNVNALELDDSALYLCASSLSAADTQYFGPGTRLTVL.

V is TRBV2 and J is TRBJ1-5; D might be TRBD1 (6 bases). Trimming shortened V by 7 bases and J by 0 bases, and 31 bases separated the two germline ends. Germline V CDR1 and CDR2: SNHLY, FYNNEI. This CDR3 region has 21 residues. The CDR3 DNA follows: TGTGCCAGCACAACCTACCGAATAAGACAGGTTAATTCCGATAGCAATCAGCCCCAGCATTTT. Its protein product is CASTTYRIRQVNSDSNQPQHF.